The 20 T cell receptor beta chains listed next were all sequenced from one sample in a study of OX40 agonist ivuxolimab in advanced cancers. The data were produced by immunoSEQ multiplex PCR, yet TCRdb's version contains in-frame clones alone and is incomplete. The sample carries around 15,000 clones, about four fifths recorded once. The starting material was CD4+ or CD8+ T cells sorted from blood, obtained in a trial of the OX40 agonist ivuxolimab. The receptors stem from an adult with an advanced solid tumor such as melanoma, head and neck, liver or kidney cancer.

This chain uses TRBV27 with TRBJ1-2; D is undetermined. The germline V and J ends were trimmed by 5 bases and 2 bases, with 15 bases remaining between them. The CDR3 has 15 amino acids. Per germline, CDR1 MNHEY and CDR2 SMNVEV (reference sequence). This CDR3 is CASSPRPVQNYGYTF. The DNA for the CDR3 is TGTGCCAGCAGTCCTAGACCCGTACAAAACTATGGCTACACCTTC.

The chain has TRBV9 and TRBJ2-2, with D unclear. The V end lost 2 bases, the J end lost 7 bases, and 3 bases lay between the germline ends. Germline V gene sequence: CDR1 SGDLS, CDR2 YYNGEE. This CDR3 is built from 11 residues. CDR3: CASSVGGELFF. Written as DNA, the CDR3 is TGTGCCAGCAGCGTGGGCGGGGAGCTGTTTTTT.

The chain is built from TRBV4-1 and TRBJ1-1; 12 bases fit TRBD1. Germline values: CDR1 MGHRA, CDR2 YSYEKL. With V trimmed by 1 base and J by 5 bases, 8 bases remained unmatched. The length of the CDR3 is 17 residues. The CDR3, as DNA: TGCGCCAGCAGCCAAGTCCGGGACAGGGGGCGTCGGACTGAAGCTTTCTTT. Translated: CASSQVRDRGRRTEAFF.

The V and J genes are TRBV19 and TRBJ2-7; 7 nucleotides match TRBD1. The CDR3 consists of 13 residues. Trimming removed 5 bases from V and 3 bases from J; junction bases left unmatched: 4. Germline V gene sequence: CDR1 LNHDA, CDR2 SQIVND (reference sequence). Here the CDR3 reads CASSFGQDYEQYF. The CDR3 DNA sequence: TGTGCCAGTAGTTTTGGACAGGACTACGAGCAGTACTTC.

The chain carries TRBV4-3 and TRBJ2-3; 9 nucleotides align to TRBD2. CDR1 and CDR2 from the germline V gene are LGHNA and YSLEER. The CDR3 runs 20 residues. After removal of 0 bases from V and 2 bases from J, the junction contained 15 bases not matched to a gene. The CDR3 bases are TGCGCCAGCAGCCAAGATCGACTTGCGGAACTAGCGGGCTCCACAGATACGCAGTATTTT. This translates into CASSQDRLAELAGSTDTQYF.

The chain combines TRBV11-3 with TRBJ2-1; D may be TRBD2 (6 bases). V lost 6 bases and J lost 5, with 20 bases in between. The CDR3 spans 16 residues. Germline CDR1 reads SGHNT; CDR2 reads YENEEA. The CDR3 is CASSPTRGTANNEQFF. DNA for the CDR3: TGTGCCAGCAGTCCGACGCGCGGGACGGCCAACAATGAGCAGTTCTTC. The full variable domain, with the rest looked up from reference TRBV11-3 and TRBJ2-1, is EAGVVQSPRYKIIEKKQPVAFWCNPISGHNTLYWYLQNLGQGPELLIRYENEEAVDDSQLPKDRFSAERLKGVDSTLKIQPAELGDSAVYLCASSPTRGTANNEQFFGPGTRLTVL.

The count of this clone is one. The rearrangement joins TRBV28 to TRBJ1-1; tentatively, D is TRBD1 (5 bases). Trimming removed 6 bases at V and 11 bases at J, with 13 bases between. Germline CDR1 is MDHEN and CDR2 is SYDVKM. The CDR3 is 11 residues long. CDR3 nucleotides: TGTGCCAGCAGGTTAGGGGTTAGCGCTTTCTTT. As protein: CASRLGVSAFF.

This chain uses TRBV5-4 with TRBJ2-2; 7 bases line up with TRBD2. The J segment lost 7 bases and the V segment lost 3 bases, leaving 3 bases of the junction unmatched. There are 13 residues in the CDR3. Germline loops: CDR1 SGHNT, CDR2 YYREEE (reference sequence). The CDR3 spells CASSYRTSGELFF. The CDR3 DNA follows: TGTGCCAGCAGCTATCGGACTAGCGGGGAGCTGTTTTTT.

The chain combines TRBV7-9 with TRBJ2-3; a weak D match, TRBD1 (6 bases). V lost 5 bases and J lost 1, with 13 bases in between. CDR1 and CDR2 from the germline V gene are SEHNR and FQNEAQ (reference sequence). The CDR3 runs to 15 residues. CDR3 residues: CASSPYPGGTDTQYF. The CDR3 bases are TGTGCCAGCAGCCCCTACCCAGGGGGCACAGATACGCAGTATTTT.

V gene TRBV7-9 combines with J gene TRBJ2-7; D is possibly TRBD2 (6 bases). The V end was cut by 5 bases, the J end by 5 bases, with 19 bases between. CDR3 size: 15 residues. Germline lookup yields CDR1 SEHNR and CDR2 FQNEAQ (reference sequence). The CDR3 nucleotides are TGTGCCAGCAGCCCCGAAGGAGGGATAAGGGACGAGCAGTACTTC. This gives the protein CASSPEGGIRDEQYF. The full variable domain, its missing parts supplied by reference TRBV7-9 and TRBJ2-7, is DTGVSQNPRHKITKRGQNVTFRCDPISEHNRLYWYRQTLGQGPEFLTYFQNEAQLEKSRLLSDRFSAERPKGSFSTLEIQRTEQGDSAMYLCASSPEGGIRDEQYFGPGTRLTVT.

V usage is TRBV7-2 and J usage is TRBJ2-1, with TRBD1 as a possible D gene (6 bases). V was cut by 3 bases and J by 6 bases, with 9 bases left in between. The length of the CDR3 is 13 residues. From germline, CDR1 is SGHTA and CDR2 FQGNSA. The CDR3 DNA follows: TGTGCCAGCAGCTTGGAAGGGGGCAATGAGCAGTTCTTC. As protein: CASSLEGGNEQFF.

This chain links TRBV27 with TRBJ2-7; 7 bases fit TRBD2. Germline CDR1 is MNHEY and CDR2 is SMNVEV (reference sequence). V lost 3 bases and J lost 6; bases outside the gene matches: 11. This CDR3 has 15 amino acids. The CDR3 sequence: CASSFMGGTPGEQYF. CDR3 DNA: TGTGCCAGCAGTTTCATGGGGGGGACCCCGGGCGAGCAGTACTTC.

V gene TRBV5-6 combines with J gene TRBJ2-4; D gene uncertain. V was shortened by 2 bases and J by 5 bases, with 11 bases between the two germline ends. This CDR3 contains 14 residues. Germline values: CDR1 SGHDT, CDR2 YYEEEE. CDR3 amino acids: CASSLAQLQNIQYF. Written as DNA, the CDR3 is TGTGCCAGCAGCTTAGCACAGTTGCAAAACATTCAGTACTTC.

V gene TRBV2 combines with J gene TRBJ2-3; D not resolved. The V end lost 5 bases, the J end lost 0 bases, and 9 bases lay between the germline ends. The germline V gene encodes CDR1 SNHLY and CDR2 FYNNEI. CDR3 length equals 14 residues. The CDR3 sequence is CASSLYPSTDTQYF. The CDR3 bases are TGTGCCAGCAGTCTCTACCCTAGCACAGATACGCAGTATTTT.

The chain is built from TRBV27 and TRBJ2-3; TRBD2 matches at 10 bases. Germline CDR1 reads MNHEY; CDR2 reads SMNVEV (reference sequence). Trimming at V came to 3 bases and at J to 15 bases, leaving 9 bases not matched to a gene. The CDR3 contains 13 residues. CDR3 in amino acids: CASSFTLAGEFYF. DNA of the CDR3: TGTGCCAGCAGTTTCACCCTAGCGGGAGAGTTTTATTTT.

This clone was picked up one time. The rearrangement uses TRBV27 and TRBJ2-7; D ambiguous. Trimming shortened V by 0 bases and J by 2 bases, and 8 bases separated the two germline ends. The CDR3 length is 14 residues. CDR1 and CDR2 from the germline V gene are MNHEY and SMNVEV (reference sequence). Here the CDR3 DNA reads TGTGCCAGCAGTTTATCGTCGGGCGCCTACGAGCAGTACTTC. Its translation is CASSLSSGAYEQYF.

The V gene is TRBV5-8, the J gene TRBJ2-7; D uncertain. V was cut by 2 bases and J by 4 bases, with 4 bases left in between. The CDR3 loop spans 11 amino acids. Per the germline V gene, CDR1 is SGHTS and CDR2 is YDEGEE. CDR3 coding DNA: TGTGCCAGCAGCTTCCCGTACGAGCAGTACTTC. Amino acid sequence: CASSFPYEQYF.

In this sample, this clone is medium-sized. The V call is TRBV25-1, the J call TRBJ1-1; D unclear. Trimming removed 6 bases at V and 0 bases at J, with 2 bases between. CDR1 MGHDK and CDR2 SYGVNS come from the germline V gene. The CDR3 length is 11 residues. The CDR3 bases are TGTGCCAGCAGGGTGAACACTGAAGCTTTCTTT. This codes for CASRVNTEAFF.

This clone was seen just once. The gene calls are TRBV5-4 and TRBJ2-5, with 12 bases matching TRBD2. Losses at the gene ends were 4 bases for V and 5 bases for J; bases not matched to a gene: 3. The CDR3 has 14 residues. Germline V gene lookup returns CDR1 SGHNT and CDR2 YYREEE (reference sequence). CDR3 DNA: TGTGCCAGCAGCCCCACTAGCGGGGGGGAGACCCAGTACTTC. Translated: CASSPTSGGETQYF.

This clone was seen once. The CDR3 DNA is TGTGCCAGCGCCGGCGGTTGGAACACTGAAGCTTTCTTT. Translated, it gives CASAGGWNTEAFF. This chain links TRBV11-2 with TRBJ1-1; the D is unclear. Germline lookup yields CDR1 SGHAT and CDR2 FQNNGV. This CDR3 comprises 13 residues. With 8 bases removed from V and 1 base from J, the gap between germline ends came to 11 bases.